The 21 T cell receptor beta chains listed next were all sequenced from one sample in a study of T cell repertoires in breast cancer (TCRdb year 2016). Libraries were built with emulsion pairing. TCRdb records Illumina MiSeq as the sequencer. Unpaired genes were suppressed by a second nested PCR with blocking oligos, after which a third nested PCR added Illumina adaptors and barcodes. Using fastp trimming at Q25 and MiXCR clonotype assembly, TCRdb reanalyzed the public sequencing data and kept in-frame beta chains. Identical CDR3 protein sequences are pooled into one entry, listed with their most common genes and DNA. The sample profile shows just under 4,500 distinct CDR3 sequences; around 40% of them were found once. The biggest ten clones account for roughly 35% of the sample. To analyze paired alpha-beta TCRs of CD8+ T cells, the researchers used an expanded emulsion RT-PCR method with primers covering all TCR V genes.

The sequenced material came from CD8+ T cells. The source of these receptors is a pool of human donors with breast cancer or a healthy control (not recorded which).

This chain links TRBV6-2 or TRBV6-3 with TRBJ2-7, with D perhaps matching TRBD1 (6 bases). Trimming left V 5 bases short and J 0 bases short, with 17 bases between. The CDR3 is 16 residues long. The V gene's germline CDR1 is MNHEY and CDR2 SVGEGT. CDR3 in amino acids: CASSPRPGQPSYEQYF. In DNA form, the CDR3 reads TGTGCCAGCAGTCCCCGACCGGGACAACCCTCCTACGAGCAGTACTTC.

The V call is TRBV4-3, the J call TRBJ2-1, with D perhaps matching TRBD1 or TRBD2 (6 bases each). CDR1 and CDR2 from the germline V gene are LGHNA and YSLEER. The CDR3 has 21 residues. The germline V and J ends were trimmed by 0 bases and 1 base, with 25 bases remaining between them. Here the CDR3 reads CASSQDYVETGGSLSYNEQFF. The DNA of the CDR3 is TGCGCCAGCAGCCAAGATTATGTAGAGACAGGAGGGTCCTTATCCTACAATGAGCAGTTCTTC.

This clonotype occurred a few times. The chain joins TRBV6-5 to TRBJ2-7; 7 bases fit TRBD1. The CDR3 sequence is 15 residues long. With V trimmed by 2 bases and J by 3 bases, 7 bases remained unmatched. From germline, CDR1 is MNHEY and CDR2 SVGAGI. The CDR3 nucleotides read TGTGCCAGCAGTTACGACAGGGAAAGGGACTACGAGCAGTACTTC. Encoded protein: CASSYDRERDYEQYF.

The V call is TRBV29-1, the J call TRBJ2-7; D gene ambiguous. The germline V gene has CDR1 SQVTM and CDR2 ANQGSEA. Deletions cut 0 bases from V and 0 bases from J, with 6 bases between. The CDR3 is 13 residues long. The CDR3 bases are TGCAGCGTTGAAGATGTGGGCTCCTACGAGCAGTACTTC. Translating gives CSVEDVGSYEQYF.

V and J are TRBV6-1 and TRBJ1-6; D may be TRBD1 (5 bases). The CDR3 has 15 residues. Trimming shortened V by 11 bases and J by 11 bases, and 25 bases separated the two germline ends. In germline, CDR1 is MNHNS, CDR2 SASEGT. The CDR3 bases are TGTGCCGCCCTACTCCGGGACGGGGTTGACGCACCCCTCCACTTT. This sequence encodes CAALLRDGVDAPLHF.

This clonotype was detected ten times or more. The rearrangement joins TRBV19 to TRBJ2-1; 8 bases map to TRBD1. There are 15 residues in the CDR3. The germline CDR1 and CDR2 sequences are LNHDA and SQIVND (reference sequence). The junction had 9 bases not matched to a gene; V was cut back by 6 bases and J by 5 bases. The CDR3 DNA reads TGTGCCAGTAGCCGGACAGGGATTTCCAACAATGAGCAGTTCTTC. Its protein product is CASSRTGISNNEQFF.

The chain is built from TRBV3-1 and TRBJ2-1; no firm D call. Trimming pared 5 bases from V and 10 bases from J, leaving 15 bases between. The V gene's germline CDR1 is LGHDT and CDR2 YNNKEL (reference sequence). CDR3 length equals 13 residues. CDR3 residues: CASSVLVGREQFF. CDR3 DNA: TGTGCCAGCAGCGTATTAGTTGGGCGCGAGCAGTTCTTC.

This clonotype is labeled as large. This chain links TRBV28 with TRBJ2-7; unclear D gene. This CDR3 spans 12 amino acids. Germline lookup yields CDR1 MDHEN and CDR2 SYDVKM. The ends were cut back, 3 bases at V and 3 bases at J, with 6 bases in the middle. The CDR3 loop is CASSFGDYEQYV. In DNA form, the CDR3 reads TGTGCCAGCAGTTTTGGGGACTACGAGCAGTACGTC.

A word on this clonotype: A read error is likely, as this CDR3 ends without the conserved phenylalanine or tryptophan. The rearrangement uses TRBV10-1 and TRBJ2-2, with D maybe TRBD1 (6 bases). Germline V lookup: CDR1 WNHNN, CDR2 SYGVQD (reference sequence). This CDR3 region has 14 residues. This chain's CDR3 is CASSEAGEPGALFL. In DNA form, the CDR3 reads TGCGCCAGCAGTGAGGCAGGGGAACCCGGGGCGCTGTTTTTG.

This clonotype has ten or more counts. J is TRBJ2-3 and V is TRBV24-1; D is possibly TRBD1 (7 bases). V dropped 12 bases and J dropped 9 bases, with 15 bases sitting between them. CDR1 and CDR2 (germline): KGHDR, SFDVKD. The CDR3 consists of 11 residues. This CDR3 reads CAASGGNTQYF. CDR3 nucleotides: TGTGCCGCCTCAGGGGGGAACACGCAGTATTTT.

This clonotype was observed a handful of times. The CDR3 coding sequence is TGTGCCAGCAGCCAAAAGGTCGCGGGGGCGGGAGAGACCGGCGAGCAGTACTTC. This sequence encodes CASSQKVAGAGETGEQYF. The genes are TRBV3-1 and TRBJ2-7; TRBD2 is a possible D gene (7 bases). The CDR3 extends over 18 amino acids. Germline V gives CDR1 LGHDT, CDR2 YNNKEL (reference sequence). Trimming pared 2 bases from V and 6 bases from J, leaving 26 bases between.

The gene calls are TRBV5-1 and TRBJ2-2; a weak D match, TRBD1 (5 bases). Trimming removed 0 bases from V and 5 bases from J, with 8 bases in between. This CDR3 region has 14 residues. CDR1 and CDR2 (germline): SGHRS, YFSETQ. The CDR3 loop reads CASSLGGQTGELFF. Here the CDR3 DNA reads TGCGCCAGCAGCTTGGGAGGACAAACCGGGGAGCTGTTTTTT.

This clonotype is classed as medium-sized (0.01 to 0.1%). The gene calls are TRBV2 and TRBJ1-2, with unresolved D. The V gene lost 4 bases and the J gene lost 8 bases, with 8 bases spanning the gap. Germline V CDR1 and CDR2: SNHLY, FYNNEI. The CDR3 runs to 11 residues. DNA of the CDR3: TGTGCCAGCAGTGTTCAGGCGGGCTACACCTTC. Translation: CASSVQAGYTF. The full variable domain, in which reference TRBV2 and TRBJ1-2 provide the parts outside the CDR3, is EPEVTQTPSHQVTQMGQEVILRCVPISNHLYFYWYRQILGQKVEFLVSFYNNEISEKSEIFDDQFSVERPDGSNFTLKIRSTKLEDSAMYFCASSVQAGYTFGSGTRLTVV.

Points on this clonotype: This may come from a read error, since a much larger clone is one base off. The chain carries TRBV7-2 and TRBJ2-3, with 8 bases that match TRBD1. The CDR3 runs to 15 residues. The germline V gene encodes CDR1 SGHTA and CDR2 FQGNSA. Trimming took 2 bases from V and 4 from J; bases not matched to a gene: 5. The CDR3 nucleotides read TGTGCCAGCAGCTTATCAGGGGGCGACGCAGATACGCAGTATTTT. The encoded protein is CASSLSGGDADTQYF.

This clonotype was seen a few times. The gene calls are TRBV2 and TRBJ1-5, with a possible D match to TRBD1 (5 bases). With 5 bases removed from V and 2 bases from J, the gap between germline ends came to 13 bases. The CDR3 totals 15 residues. CDR1 and CDR2 (germline): SNHLY, FYNNEI. The CDR3, as DNA: TGTGCCAGCAGTCTTACTCAGGGTGGCAATCAGCCCCAGCATTTT. This translates into CASSLTQGGNQPQHF.

In its sample, this clonotype ranks as medium-sized (0.01 to 0.1%). V gene TRBV28 combines with J gene TRBJ2-5; D is undetermined. CDR1 and CDR2 from the germline V gene are MDHEN and SYDVKM. Trimming took 7 bases from V and 1 from J, leaving 7 bases between them. CDR3 size: 12 residues. This CDR3 is CASTAIQETQYF. CDR3 DNA sequence: TGTGCCAGCACGGCTATCCAAGAGACCCAGTACTTC.

This clonotype was observed many times. J is TRBJ2-2 and V is TRBV28; 7 bases fit TRBD2. Germline assignment: CDR1 MDHEN and CDR2 SYDVKM. J lost 7 bases, V lost 6 bases, and 8 bases had no gene match. The CDR3 runs 14 residues. CDR3 residues: CASSYTSASGELFF. CDR3 DNA sequence: TGTGCCAGCAGCTACACTAGCGCCAGCGGGGAGCTGTTTTTT.

About this clonotype itself: Since the CDR3 does not end with the conserved phenylalanine or tryptophan, this likely comes from a read error. The J gene is TRBJ1-4, the V gene TRBV7-6; D ambiguous. Germline CDR1 is SGHVS and CDR2 is FNYEAQ. Between the trimmed V and J ends, which lost 6 bases and 0 bases, there was a span of 11 bases. The CDR3 extends over 15 amino acids. This chain's CDR3 is CASRVGATTNEKLFC. The CDR3 nucleotides are TGTGCCAGCAGGGTCGGAGCCACAACTAATGAAAAACTGTTTTGT.

This clonotype turned up a few times. The chain uses TRBV5-5 and TRBJ2-1; D is perhaps TRBD1 or TRBD2 (5 bases each). Per germline, CDR1 SGHKS and CDR2 YYEKEE (reference sequence). Trimming took off 0 bases at V and 3 bases at J, with 7 bases between the two ends. The CDR3 spans 14 residues. This CDR3 reads CASSLGGVYNEQFF. The CDR3 DNA reads TGTGCCAGCAGCTTGGGAGGGGTCTACAATGAGCAGTTCTTC.

The V gene is TRBV11-2, the J gene TRBJ2-1; 7 bases are shared with TRBD2. Germline V gives CDR1 SGHAT, CDR2 FQNNGV. After removal of 2 bases from V and 7 bases from J, the junction contained 11 bases not matched to a gene. The CDR3 sequence is 16 residues long. The CDR3 protein is CASSLRMAGAGNEQFF. The CDR3 DNA sequence: TGTGCCAGCAGCTTAAGAATGGCGGGAGCGGGTAATGAGCAGTTCTTC.

The rearrangement links TRBV6-5 to TRBJ1-1; tentatively, D is TRBD1 (5 bases). CDR1 MNHEY and CDR2 SVGAGI come from the germline V gene. The length of the CDR3 is 14 residues. V was shortened by 10 bases and J by 1 base, with 16 bases between the two germline ends. The CDR3, as DNA: TGTGCCACCCACCTGCAGGGCACGAACACTGAAGCTTTCTTT. As protein: CATHLQGTNTEAFF.